This T cell receptor (beta chain) was captured by sequencing in a study of blood T cell repertoires in COVID-19. Germline V gene lookup returns CDR1 ENHRY and CDR2 SYGVKD. Trimming removed 3 bases from V and 7 bases from J; junction bases left unmatched: 15. The CDR3 runs to 17 residues. Measured with immunoSEQ multiplex PCR; TCRdb has only the in-frame clones, and not every one. The sample consists of 300,000 to 500,000 clones, over 75% of them appearing once. The sample comprised PBMCs or T cells enriched from blood (not recorded which). The gene calls are TRBV10-3 and TRBJ1-2, with 9 nucleotides matching TRBD1. The clonotype comes from a woman aged 40 to 49 with acute COVID-19. The CDR3 loop is CAISDPIRQGVSSGYTF. CDR3 DNA: TGTGCCATCAGTGACCCGATAAGACAGGGGGTCTCTAGTGGCTACACCTTC.